The clone carrying this T cell receptor beta chain was detected only once. Its antigen remains unidentified. V dropped 4 bases and J dropped 4; count of bases not matched to a gene: 8. This CDR3 comprises 15 residues. From germline, CDR1 is SGHNT and CDR2 YYREEE (reference sequence). This entry is derived from a study of cytomegalovirus exposure and HLA in healthy donors. Broader study findings: As a later analysis showed, several of the most significant clusters appeared to be linked to common viral pathogens.

The study ran its PCR with 60 Vbeta and 13 Jbeta primers. Sequencing was performed with immunoSEQ multiplex PCR; in TCRdb, only in-frame clones are kept and a portion is missing. Altogether around 160,000 clones are present, 60% to 80% being singletons, with the ten largest covering about 4.5%. The clonotype originates from a man younger than 35 in good health and CMV-seropositive. V usage is TRBV5-4 and J usage is TRBJ1-2; TRBD1 matches at 9 bases. Sequencing was done on a sample of PBMCs. CDR3 DNA: TGTGCCAGCAGCGATACCGGGACAGGGAGCTATGGCTACACCTTC. It translates to CASSDTGTGSYGYTF.